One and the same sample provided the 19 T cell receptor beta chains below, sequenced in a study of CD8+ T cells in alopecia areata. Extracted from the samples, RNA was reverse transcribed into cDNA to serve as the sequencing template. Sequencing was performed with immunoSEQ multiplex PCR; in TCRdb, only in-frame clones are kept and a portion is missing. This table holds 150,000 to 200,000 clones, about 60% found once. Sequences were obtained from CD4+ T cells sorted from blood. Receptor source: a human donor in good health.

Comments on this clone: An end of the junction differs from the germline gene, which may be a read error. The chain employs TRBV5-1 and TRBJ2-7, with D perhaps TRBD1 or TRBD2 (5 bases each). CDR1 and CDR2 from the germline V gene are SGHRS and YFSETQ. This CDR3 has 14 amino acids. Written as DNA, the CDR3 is TGTGCCAGCAGCGCCCGGGACCCTCGGGACGAGCAGTACTTC. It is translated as CASSARDPRDEQYF. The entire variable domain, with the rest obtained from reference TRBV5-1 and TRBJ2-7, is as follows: KAGVTQTPRYLIKTRGQQVTLSCSPISGHRSVSWYQQTPGQGLQFLFEYFSETQRNKGNFPGRFSGRQFSNSRSEMNVSTLELGDSALYLCASSARDPRDEQYFGPGTRLTVT.

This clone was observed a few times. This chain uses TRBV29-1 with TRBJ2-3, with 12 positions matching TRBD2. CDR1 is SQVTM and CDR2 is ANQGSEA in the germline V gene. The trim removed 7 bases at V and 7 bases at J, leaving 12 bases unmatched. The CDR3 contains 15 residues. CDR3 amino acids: CSGGLAGGRRHTQYF. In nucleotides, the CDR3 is TGCAGCGGGGGACTAGCGGGTGGTCGTAGGCATACGCAGTATTTT.

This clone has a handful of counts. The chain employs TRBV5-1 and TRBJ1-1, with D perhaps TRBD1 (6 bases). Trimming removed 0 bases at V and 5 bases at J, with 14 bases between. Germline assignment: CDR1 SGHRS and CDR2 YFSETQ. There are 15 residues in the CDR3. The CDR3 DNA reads TGCGCCAGCAGCTTGGCCCCAGGGGATTCGACTGAAGCTTTCTTT. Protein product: CASSLAPGDSTEAFF.

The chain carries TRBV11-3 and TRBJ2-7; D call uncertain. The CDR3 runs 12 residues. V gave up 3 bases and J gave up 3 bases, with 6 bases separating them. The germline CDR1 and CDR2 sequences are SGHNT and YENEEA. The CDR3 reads CASSFDGYEQYF. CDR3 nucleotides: TGTGCCAGCAGCTTCGATGGCTACGAGCAGTACTTC.

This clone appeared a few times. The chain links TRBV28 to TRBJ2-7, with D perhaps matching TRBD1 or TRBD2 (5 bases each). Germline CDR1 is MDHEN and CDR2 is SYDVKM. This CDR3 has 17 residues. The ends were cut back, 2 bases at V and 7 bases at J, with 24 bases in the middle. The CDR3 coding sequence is TGTGCCAGCAGTTTACCCCTCCGGGACGGGCGTGATGTGGAGCAGTACTTC. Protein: CASSLPLRDGRDVEQYF.

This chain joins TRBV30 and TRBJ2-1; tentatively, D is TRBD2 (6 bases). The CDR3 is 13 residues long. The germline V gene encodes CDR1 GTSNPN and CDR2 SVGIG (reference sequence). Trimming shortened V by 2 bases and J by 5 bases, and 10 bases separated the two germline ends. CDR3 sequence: CAWSPGVHNEQFF. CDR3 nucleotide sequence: TGTGCCTGGAGTCCGGGAGTCCACAATGAGCAGTTCTTC.

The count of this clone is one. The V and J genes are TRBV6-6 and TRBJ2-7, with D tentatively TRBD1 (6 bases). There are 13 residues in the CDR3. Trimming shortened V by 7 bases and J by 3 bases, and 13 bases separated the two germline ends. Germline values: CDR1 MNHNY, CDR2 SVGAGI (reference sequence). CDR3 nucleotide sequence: TGTGCCAGCAACCCAGGGGTCTTCTACGAGCAGTACTTC. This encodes CASNPGVFYEQYF.

This CDR3 reads CASGLVPGTSSYNEQFF. The CDR3 DNA reads TGTGCTAGTGGTTTGGTACCAGGGACCAGCTCCTACAATGAGCAGTTCTTC. This chain joins TRBV12-5 and TRBJ2-1; perhaps D is TRBD1 or TRBD2 (5 bases each). CDR3 size: 17 residues. CDR1 and CDR2 from the germline V gene are LGHNT and FRNRAP. Trimming shortened V by 0 bases and J by 0 bases, and 12 bases separated the two germline ends.

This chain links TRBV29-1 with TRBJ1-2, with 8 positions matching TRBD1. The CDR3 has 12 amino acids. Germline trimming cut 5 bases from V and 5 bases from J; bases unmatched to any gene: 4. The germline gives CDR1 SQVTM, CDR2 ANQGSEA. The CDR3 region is CSVRQGPYGYTF. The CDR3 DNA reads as TGCAGCGTTAGACAGGGGCCATATGGCTACACCTTC.

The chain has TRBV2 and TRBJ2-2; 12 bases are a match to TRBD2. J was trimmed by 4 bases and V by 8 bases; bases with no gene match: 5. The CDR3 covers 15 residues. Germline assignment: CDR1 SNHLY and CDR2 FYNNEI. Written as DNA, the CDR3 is TGTGCCAGCCGTAGACTAGCGGGAGCCACCGGGGAGCTGTTTTTT. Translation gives CASRRLAGATGELFF.

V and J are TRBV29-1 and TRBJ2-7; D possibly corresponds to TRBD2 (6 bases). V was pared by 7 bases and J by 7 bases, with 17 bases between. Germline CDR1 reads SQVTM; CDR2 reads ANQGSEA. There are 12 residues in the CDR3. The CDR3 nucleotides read TGCAGCGCCGGTGGGGGGTGGGATGAGCAGTACTTC. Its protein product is CSAGGGWDEQYF.

As DNA, the CDR3 is TGCGCCAGCAGCTTGGCGGCTAGCTTAGATGAGCAGTTCTTC. This sequence encodes CASSLAASLDEQFF. The rearrangement links TRBV5-1 to TRBJ2-1; D is possibly TRBD2 (5 bases). V was cut by 0 bases and J by 8 bases, with 12 bases left in between. The CDR3 length is 14 residues. Germline loops: CDR1 SGHRS, CDR2 YFSETQ.

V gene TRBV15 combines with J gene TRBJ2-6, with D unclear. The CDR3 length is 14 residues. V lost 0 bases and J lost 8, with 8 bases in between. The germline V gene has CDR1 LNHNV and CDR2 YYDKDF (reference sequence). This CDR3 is CATSRDKGPNVLTF. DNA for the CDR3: TGTGCCACCAGCAGAGATAAGGGCCCCAACGTCCTGACTTTC. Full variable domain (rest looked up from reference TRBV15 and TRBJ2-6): DAMVIQNPRYQVTQFGKPVTLSCSQTLNHNVMYWYQQKSSQAPKLLFHYYDKDFNNEADTPDNFQSRRPNTSFCFLDIRSPGLGDTAMYLCATSRDKGPNVLTFGAGSRLTVL.

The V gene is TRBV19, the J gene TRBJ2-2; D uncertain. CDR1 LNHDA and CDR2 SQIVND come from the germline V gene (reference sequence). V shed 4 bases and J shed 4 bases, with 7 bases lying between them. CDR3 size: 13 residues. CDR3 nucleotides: TGTGCCAGTAGTACCCAGACCACCGGGGAGCTGTTTTTT. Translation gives CASSTQTTGELFF. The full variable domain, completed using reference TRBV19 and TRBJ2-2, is DGGITQSPKYLFRKEGQNVTLSCEQNLNHDAMYWYRQDPGQGLRLIYYSQIVNDFQKGDIAEGYSVSREKKESFPLTVTSAQKNPTAFYLCASSTQTTGELFFGEGSRLTVL.

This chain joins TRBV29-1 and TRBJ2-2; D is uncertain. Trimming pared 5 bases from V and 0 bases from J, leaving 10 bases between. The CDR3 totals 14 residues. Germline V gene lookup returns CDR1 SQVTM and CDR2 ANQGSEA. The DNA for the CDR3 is TGCAGCGTTCTAGGGCAGACGAACACCGGGGAGCTGTTTTTT. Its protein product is CSVLGQTNTGELFF.

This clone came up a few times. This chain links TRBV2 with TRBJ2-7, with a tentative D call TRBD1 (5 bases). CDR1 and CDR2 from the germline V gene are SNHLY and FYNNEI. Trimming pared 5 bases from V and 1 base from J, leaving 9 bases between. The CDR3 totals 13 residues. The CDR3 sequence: CASSLQGSYEQYF. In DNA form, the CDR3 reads TGTGCCAGCAGTTTGCAGGGATCCTACGAGCAGTACTTC.

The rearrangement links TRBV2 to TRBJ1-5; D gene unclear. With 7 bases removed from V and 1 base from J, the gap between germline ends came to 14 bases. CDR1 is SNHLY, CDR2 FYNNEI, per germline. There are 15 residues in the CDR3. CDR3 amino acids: CASTGGMGSNQPQHF. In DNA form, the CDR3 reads TGTGCCAGCACCGGTGGGATGGGGAGCAATCAGCCCCAGCATTTT.

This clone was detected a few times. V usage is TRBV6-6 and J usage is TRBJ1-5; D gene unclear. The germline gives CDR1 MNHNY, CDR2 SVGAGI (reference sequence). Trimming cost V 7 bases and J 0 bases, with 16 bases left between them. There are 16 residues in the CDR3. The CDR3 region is CASTYGGKNSNQPQHF. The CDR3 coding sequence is TGTGCCAGCACCTACGGCGGGAAGAATAGCAATCAGCCCCAGCATTTT.

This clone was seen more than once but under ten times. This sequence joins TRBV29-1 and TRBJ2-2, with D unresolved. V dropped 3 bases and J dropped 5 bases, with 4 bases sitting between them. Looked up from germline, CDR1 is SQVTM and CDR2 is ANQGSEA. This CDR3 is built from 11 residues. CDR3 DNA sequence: TGCAGCGTTGAGAGAACCGGGGAGCTGTTTTTT. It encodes CSVERTGELFF.